These 21 T cell receptor beta chains originate from one sample sequenced in a study of T cells in localized non-small cell lung cancer. Sequencing used immunoSEQ multiplex PCR; TCRdb keeps in-frame clones, though not all of them. Found here are 1,000 to 1,500 clones, 20% to 30% of them singletons; the top ten hold about a quarter. The material sequenced was normal lung tissue next to the tumor, taken before any cancer treatment. Source of these receptors: a male donor aged 60 or older with stage I lung adenocarcinoma.

This clone is medium-sized by share. The chain is built from TRBV11-3 and TRBJ1-1; 10 bases map to TRBD1. CDR1 SGHNT and CDR2 YENEEA come from the germline V gene. V dropped 5 bases and J dropped 5; count of bases not matched to a gene: 5. The CDR3 has 14 amino acids. This chain's CDR3 is CASSQGTGETEAFF. CDR3 DNA: TGTGCCAGCAGCCAAGGGACAGGGGAGACTGAAGCTTTCTTT.

The V gene is TRBV5-1, the J gene TRBJ2-7; tentatively, D is TRBD2 (5 bases). The germline V gene encodes CDR1 SGHRS and CDR2 YFSETQ. The V gene lost 5 bases and the J gene lost 2 bases, with 17 bases spanning the gap. The CDR3 covers 15 residues. The CDR3 DNA follows: TGCGCCAGCAGTATTTCCGGGGATTTCACCTACGAGCAGTACTTC. Protein sequence: CASSISGDFTYEQYF.

This clone is judged medium-sized. The chain recombines TRBV11-3 with TRBJ1-1; the match to TRBD1 covers 8 bases. V shed 2 bases and J 3 bases; nucleotides not matched to a gene: 2. This CDR3 contains 14 residues. Germline-derived CDR1 and CDR2 are SGHNT and YENEEA. The CDR3 region is CASSLTGGDTEAFF. The CDR3 bases are TGTGCCAGCAGCTTAACAGGGGGAGACACTGAAGCTTTCTTT.

This clone was observed a few times. This chain uses TRBV9 with TRBJ2-5; 9 positions match TRBD1. The V gene's germline CDR1 is SGDLS and CDR2 YYNGEE. After removal of 4 bases from V and 4 bases from J, the junction contained 8 bases not matched to a gene. CDR3 length equals 15 residues. CDR3 loop: CASSIMGQGGETQYF. CDR3 DNA sequence: TGTGCCAGCAGCATAATGGGACAGGGCGGAGAGACCCAGTACTTC.

V usage is TRBV11-3 and J usage is TRBJ1-6; maybe TRBD1 (6 bases). CDR1 and CDR2 (germline): SGHNT, YENEEA. This CDR3 contains 15 residues. Deletions cut 0 bases from V and 3 bases from J, with 6 bases between. This chain's CDR3 is CASSLDRGYNSPLHF. The CDR3 nucleotides are TGTGCCAGCAGCTTAGACAGGGGCTATAATTCACCCCTCCACTTT.

In this sample, this clone is medium-sized. The chain links TRBV11-3 to TRBJ2-1, with a tentative D call TRBD2 (7 bases). The V end lost 6 bases, the J end lost 0 bases, and 18 bases lay between the germline ends. CDR3 length: 17 amino acids. Per germline, CDR1 SGHNT and CDR2 YENEEA. CDR3: CASRLSGGPSSYNEQFF. CDR3 sequence (DNA): TGTGCCAGCAGACTCTCGGGGGGCCCGAGCTCCTACAATGAGCAGTTCTTC. Supplemented by reference TRBV11-3 and TRBJ2-1, the full variable domain reads EAGVVQSPRYKIIEKKQPVAFWCNPISGHNTLYWYLQNLGQGPELLIRYENEEAVDDSQLPKDRFSAERLKGVDSTLKIQPAELGDSAVYLCASRLSGGPSSYNEQFFGPGTRLTVL.

The V gene is TRBV11-3, the J gene TRBJ1-4; D not resolved. This CDR3 has 15 amino acids. Germline loops: CDR1 SGHNT, CDR2 YENEEA. Between the trimmed V and J ends, which lost 8 bases and 7 bases, there was a span of 20 bases. CDR3 sequence: CASSHRTGVREKLFF. Here the CDR3 DNA reads TGTGCCAGCTCTCATCGGACCGGGGTGCGTGAAAAACTGTTTTTT. The full variable domain, with the rest looked up from reference TRBV11-3 and TRBJ1-4, is EAGVVQSPRYKIIEKKQPVAFWCNPISGHNTLYWYLQNLGQGPELLIRYENEEAVDDSQLPKDRFSAERLKGVDSTLKIQPAELGDSAVYLCASSHRTGVREKLFFGSGTQLSVL.

This clone is categorized as large. The chain couples TRBV19 to TRBJ2-6, with D uncertain. CDR3 length: 15 amino acids. The germline CDR1 and CDR2 sequences are LNHDA and SQIVND (reference sequence). V gave up 5 bases and J gave up 4 bases, with 12 bases separating them. The CDR3 reads CASSPASDGANVLTF. The CDR3 DNA reads TGTGCCAGTAGTCCCGCCTCCGACGGGGCCAACGTCCTGACTTTC.

This clone turned up a few times. The chain is built from TRBV5-1 and TRBJ2-3; 8 bases agree with TRBD2. This CDR3 spans 15 amino acids. The V gene end was trimmed by 0 bases and the J gene end by 4 bases; junction bases not matched to a gene: 4. Germline assignment: CDR1 SGHRS and CDR2 YFSETQ. CDR3 sequence reads: CASSLGGGGPDTQYF. CDR3 nucleotide sequence: TGCGCCAGCAGCTTGGGGGGCGGGGGGCCAGATACGCAGTATTTT.

This clone was recorded a few times. The chain carries TRBV6-8 and TRBJ2-7; D possibly corresponds to TRBD2 (5 bases). CDR3 length: 14 amino acids. The germline CDR1 and CDR2 sequences are MNHGY and SAAAGT. Trimming removed 11 bases from V and 7 bases from J, with 24 bases in between. The CDR3 sequence is CACLRASGLGEQYF. DNA of the CDR3: TGTGCCTGCCTTCGGGCCTCCGGACTGGGGGAGCAGTACTTC.

This clone showed up just a few times. CDR3 coding DNA: TGTGCCAGCAGCGCAACGGGACTAGCGACCAATGAGCAGTTCTTC. It specifies CASSATGLATNEQFF. J is TRBJ2-1 and V is TRBV9; 10 bases map to TRBD2. CDR1 is SGDLS, CDR2 YYNGEE, per germline. V lost 3 bases and J lost 6; bases outside the gene matches: 6. CDR3 length: 15 amino acids.

This clone is labeled large (0.1 to 1%). The rearrangement joins TRBV9 to TRBJ2-1; 10 nucleotides agree with TRBD2. The V segment lost 7 bases and the J segment 7 bases; nucleotides outside the gene matches: 11. This CDR3 has 15 amino acids. Germline V gene data show CDR1 as SGDLS and CDR2 as YYNGEE. In DNA, the CDR3 is TGTGCCAGCGACCGAACTAGCGGGATTGTAAATGAGCAGTTCTTC. This sequence encodes CASDRTSGIVNEQFF.

There are a few counts of this clone. The chain employs TRBV7-2 and TRBJ1-1, with a weak D call TRBD1 (5 bases). V gave up 5 bases and J gave up 4 bases, with 11 bases separating them. The CDR3 covers 13 residues. The germline gives CDR1 SGHTA, CDR2 FQGNSA. This CDR3 is CASSDSSSTEAFF. CDR3 sequence (DNA): TGTGCCAGCAGCGACAGCTCCTCCACTGAAGCTTTCTTT.

This clone came up a few times. The chain couples TRBV6-8 to TRBJ1-6; D might be TRBD1 (5 bases). V gave up 11 bases and J gave up 9 bases, with 17 bases separating them. The CDR3 totals 13 residues. The germline V gene has CDR1 MNHGY and CDR2 SAAAGT. For the CDR3, the DNA is TGTGCCTCCCGGCGACCGGGGCCTTCACCCCTCCACTTT. This gives the protein CASRRPGPSPLHF.

The genes are TRBV11-3 and TRBJ1-1; TRBD1 aligns across 9 bases. V lost 6 bases to trimming and J lost 1 base; unmatched junction nucleotides: 3. In germline, CDR1 is SGHNT, CDR2 YENEEA. This CDR3 is 14 amino acids long. The CDR3 DNA reads as TGTGCCAGCAGGCGGGACAGGGAGAACACTGAAGCTTTCTTT. Residues: CASRRDRENTEAFF.

The V call is TRBV11-3, the J call TRBJ2-3; D unresolved. The germline V gene encodes CDR1 SGHNT and CDR2 YENEEA. Trimming pared 5 bases from V and 1 base from J, leaving 10 bases between. The CDR3 totals 14 residues. This chain's CDR3 is CASSQVERTDTQYF. In DNA form, the CDR3 reads TGTGCCAGCAGCCAAGTTGAGCGCACAGATACGCAGTATTTT.

The V call is TRBV28, the J call TRBJ2-1; 7 bases align to TRBD2. Germline V lookup: CDR1 MDHEN, CDR2 SYDVKM. J gave up 2 bases and V 8 bases, and 6 bases lay outside the gene matches. The CDR3 covers 14 residues. CDR3 amino acids: CASGGERAYNEQFF. The CDR3, as DNA: TGTGCCAGCGGGGGGGAGCGGGCCTACAATGAGCAGTTCTTC.

This clone rates as large. The chain employs TRBV6-8 and TRBJ1-4; D is unresolved. Germline V gives CDR1 MNHGY, CDR2 SAAAGT. The ends were cut back, 0 bases at V and 3 bases at J, with 11 bases in the middle. The CDR3 extends over 16 amino acids. CDR3 nucleotides: TGTGCCAGCAGTTACTCGCGGCAGCTCCCTAATGAAAAACTGTTTTTT. Its protein is CASSYSRQLPNEKLFF.

This chain uses TRBV19 with TRBJ2-2, with D perhaps matching TRBD1 or TRBD2 (6 bases each). The CDR3 spans 15 residues. V was clipped by 6 bases and J by 3 bases, with 14 bases between them. CDR1 is LNHDA, CDR2 SQIVND, per germline (reference sequence). This CDR3 is CASRVSGADTGELFF. CDR3 bases: TGTGCCAGTAGGGTATCGGGGGCCGACACCGGGGAGCTGTTTTTT.

A few counts support this clone. The genes are TRBV6-8 and TRBJ2-7; the match to TRBD1 covers 10 bases. Germline lookup yields CDR1 MNHGY and CDR2 SAAAGT. After removal of 6 bases from V and 5 bases from J, the junction contained 1 base not matched to a gene. The CDR3 consists of 12 residues. CDR3 DNA: TGTGCCAGCAGGACAGGGGGCGACGAGCAGTACTTC. It specifies CASRTGGDEQYF.

This sequence joins TRBV6-8 and TRBJ2-3, with D perhaps matching TRBD1 (6 bases). Germline CDR1 is MNHGY and CDR2 is SAAAGT. The length of the CDR3 is 17 residues. V lost 0 bases to trimming and J lost 5 bases, with 18 bases between them. The CDR3 nucleotides read TGTGCCAGCAGTTACTCGGACAGACCGGGGCAAAGAGATACGCAGTATTTT. This codes for CASSYSDRPGQRDTQYF.